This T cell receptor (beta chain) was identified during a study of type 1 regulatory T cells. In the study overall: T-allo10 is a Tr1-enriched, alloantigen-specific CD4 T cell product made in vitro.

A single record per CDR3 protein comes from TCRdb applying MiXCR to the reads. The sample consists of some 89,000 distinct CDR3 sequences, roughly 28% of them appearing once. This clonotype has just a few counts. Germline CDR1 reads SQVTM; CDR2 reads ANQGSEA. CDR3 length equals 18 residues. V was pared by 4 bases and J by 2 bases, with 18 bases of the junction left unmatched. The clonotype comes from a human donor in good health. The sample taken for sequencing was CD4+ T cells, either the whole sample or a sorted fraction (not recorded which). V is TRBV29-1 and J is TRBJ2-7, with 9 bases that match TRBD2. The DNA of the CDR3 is TGCAGCGTTGGGGCGCTGAACTGGGCAGCGGGAGGAACCTACGAGCAGTACTTC. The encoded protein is CSVGALNWAAGGTYEQYF.